This T cell receptor (beta chain) was identified in a study of shared clonotypes between healthy human individuals. Study background: The composition of the donors was a couple of women and a few men aged 18 to 49.

CDR3 length: 14 residues. V shed 4 bases and J shed 0 bases, with 12 bases lying between them. Germline V lookup: CDR1 SQVTM, CDR2 ANQGSEA. A deep-level run was used for the assay. Sequenced by immunoSEQ multiplex PCR; TCRdb stores in-frame clones only, minus some. The sample contains roughly 2,500,000 clones, 93% of which appear only once. In the CD4+ fraction, cells were divided into CD45RA+ naive and CD45RA-negative memory subsets. The sample comprised naive CD4+ T cells from PBMCs. Subset: CD45RA+ positively selected. This rearrangement joins TRBV29-1 to TRBJ2-5; D possibly corresponds to TRBD2 (6 bases). The clonotype comes from a man aged 18 to 29 in good health. Some clones in this sample may be carry-over from other donors' samples. DNA for the CDR3: TGCAGCGTTGCTGTTGGGGGGTACCAAGAGACCCAGTACTTC. Residues: CSVAVGGYQETQYF.